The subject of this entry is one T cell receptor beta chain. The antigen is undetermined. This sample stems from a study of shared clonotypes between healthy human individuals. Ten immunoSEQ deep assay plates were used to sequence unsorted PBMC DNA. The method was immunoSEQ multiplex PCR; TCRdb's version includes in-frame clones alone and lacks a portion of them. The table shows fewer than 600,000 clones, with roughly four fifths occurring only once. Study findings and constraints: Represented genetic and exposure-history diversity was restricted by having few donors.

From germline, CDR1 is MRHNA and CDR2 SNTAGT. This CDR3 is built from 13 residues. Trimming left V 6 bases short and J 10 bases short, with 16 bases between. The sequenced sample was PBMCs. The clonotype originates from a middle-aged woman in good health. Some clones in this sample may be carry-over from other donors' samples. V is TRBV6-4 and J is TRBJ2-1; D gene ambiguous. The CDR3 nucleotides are TGTGCCAGCAGCGCGACCCGTAGGACGGAGCAGTTCTTC. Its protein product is CASSATRRTEQFF.